The source of this T cell receptor (beta chain) is a study of metastatic and nonmetastatic thyroid tumors. Overall study context: Thyroid patients, malignant and benign, had repertoires compared across blood and tumor or nodule tissue.

This clone was detected only a few times. Its antigen is unknown. One base away lies a much larger clone, so this may be a sequencing read error. Broader study findings: Malignant thyroid tumors reportedly exceeded benign nodules significantly in TCR beta diversity, with the difference appearing in blood and tumor.

Between the trimmed V and J ends, which lost 8 bases and 0 bases, there was a span of 10 bases. CDR1 and CDR2 (germline): WSHSY, SAAADI. The length of the CDR3 is 13 residues. Authors' analysis steps: Clinicopathological groups differed in CDR3, with these differences serving to build a distant-metastasis classifier for papillary thyroid cancer. MiXCR re-clonotyped the PCR reads for TCRdb. TCRdb, not the authors, supplied the V and J calls. The repertoire holds 100,000 or so clones, just under 15% seen once, with 3% to 4.5% in the top ten. None of the patients had undergone any treatment ahead of thyroid surgery.

The material sequenced was blood. This clonotype was sampled from a female donor with papillary thyroid cancer or a benign thyroid nodule (not recorded which). Some clones in this sample may be carry-over from other donors' samples. V is TRBV10-2 and J is TRBJ1-1; unclear D gene. This CDR3 reads CASGGRVNTEAFF. The DNA for the CDR3 is TGCGCCAGCGGTGGACGGGTGAACACTGAAGCTTTCTTT.